What follows describes a single T cell receptor beta chain. The repertoire was sequenced with immunoSEQ multiplex PCR; TCRdb's copy has only in-frame clones and lacks some. The data hold 250,000 or so clones, with 70% to 90% observed a single time. Living in roughly 25 US areas, the participants were between roughly 18 and 89 years of age. Germline V lookup: CDR1 SGHVS, CDR2 FQNEAQ. The V and J ends lost 4 bases and 0 bases, in that order; junction bases with no gene match: 9. The CDR3 runs to 17 residues. This entry comes from a study of blood T cell repertoires in COVID-19. Study information: Whether acute or convalescent, the COVID-19 samples came from the United States, Italy and Spain. Sources were T cells, B-cell-depleted T cells, or PBMCs; the material itself was cDNA or gDNA.

The chain carries TRBV7-8 and TRBJ2-3; 8 positions agree with TRBD2. The sequence was collected from a man in his forties who had recovered from COVID-19. The material sequenced was PBMCs or T cells enriched from blood (not recorded which). CDR3 in amino acids: CASSSLAASGSTDTQYF. CDR3 coding DNA: TGTGCCAGCAGCTCACTCGCGGCTAGCGGGAGCACAGATACGCAGTATTTT.